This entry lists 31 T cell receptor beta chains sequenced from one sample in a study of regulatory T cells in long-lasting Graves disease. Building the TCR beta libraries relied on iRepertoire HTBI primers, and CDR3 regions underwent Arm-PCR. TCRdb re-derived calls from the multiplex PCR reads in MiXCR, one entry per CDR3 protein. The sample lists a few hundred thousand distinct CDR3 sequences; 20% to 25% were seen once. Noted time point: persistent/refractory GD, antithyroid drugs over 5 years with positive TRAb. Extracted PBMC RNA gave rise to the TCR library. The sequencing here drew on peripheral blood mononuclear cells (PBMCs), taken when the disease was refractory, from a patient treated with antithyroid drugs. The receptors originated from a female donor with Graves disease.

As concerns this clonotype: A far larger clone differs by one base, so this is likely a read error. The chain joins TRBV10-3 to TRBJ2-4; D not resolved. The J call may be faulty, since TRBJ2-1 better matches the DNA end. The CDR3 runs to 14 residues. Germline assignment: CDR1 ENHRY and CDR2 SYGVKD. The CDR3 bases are TGTGCCATCAGTGAGTCGCGGACCCCCTACGAGCAGTTCTTC. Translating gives CAISESRTPYEQFF.

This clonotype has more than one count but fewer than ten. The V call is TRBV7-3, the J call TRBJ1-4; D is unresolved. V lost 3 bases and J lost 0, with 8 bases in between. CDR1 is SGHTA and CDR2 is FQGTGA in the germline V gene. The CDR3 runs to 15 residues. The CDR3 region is CASSLDTSTNEKLFF. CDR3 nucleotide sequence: TGTGCCAGCAGCTTGGATACATCAACTAATGAAAAACTGTTTTTT. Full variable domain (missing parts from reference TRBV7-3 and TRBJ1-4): GAGVSQTPSNKVTEKGKYVELRCDPISGHTALYWYRQSLGQGPEFLIYFQGTGAADDSGLPNDRFFAVRPEGSVSTLKIQRTERGDSAVYLCASSLDTSTNEKLFFGSGTQLSVL.

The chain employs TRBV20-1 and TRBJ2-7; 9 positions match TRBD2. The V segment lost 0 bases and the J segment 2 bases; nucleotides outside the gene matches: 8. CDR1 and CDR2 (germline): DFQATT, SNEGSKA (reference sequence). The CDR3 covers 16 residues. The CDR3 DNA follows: TGCAGTGCTAGAGATCAGCTTAGCGGGGGTCCCTACGAGCAGTACTTC. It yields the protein CSARDQLSGGPYEQYF.

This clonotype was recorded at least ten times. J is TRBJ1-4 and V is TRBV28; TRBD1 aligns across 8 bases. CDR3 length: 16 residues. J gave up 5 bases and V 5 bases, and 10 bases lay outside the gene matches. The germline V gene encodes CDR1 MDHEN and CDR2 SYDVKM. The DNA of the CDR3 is TGTGCCAGCAGTCCCTCCCGACAGGGGCCAAATGAAAAACTGTTTTTT. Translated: CASSPSRQGPNEKLFF.

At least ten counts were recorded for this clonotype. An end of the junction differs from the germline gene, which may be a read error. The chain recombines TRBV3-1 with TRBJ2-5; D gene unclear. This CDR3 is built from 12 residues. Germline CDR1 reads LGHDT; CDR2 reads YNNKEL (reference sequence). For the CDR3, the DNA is TGTGCCAGCAGCCAAGACCAAGGGACCCAGTACTTC. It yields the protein CASSQDQGTQYF.

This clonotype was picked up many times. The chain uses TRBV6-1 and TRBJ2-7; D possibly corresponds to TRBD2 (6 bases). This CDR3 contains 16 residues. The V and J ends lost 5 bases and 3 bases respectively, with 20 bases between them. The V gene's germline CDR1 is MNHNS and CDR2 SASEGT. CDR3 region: CASSPSGDGLFYEQYF. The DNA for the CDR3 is TGTGCCAGCAGTCCCTCGGGGGACGGGCTATTCTACGAGCAGTACTTC.

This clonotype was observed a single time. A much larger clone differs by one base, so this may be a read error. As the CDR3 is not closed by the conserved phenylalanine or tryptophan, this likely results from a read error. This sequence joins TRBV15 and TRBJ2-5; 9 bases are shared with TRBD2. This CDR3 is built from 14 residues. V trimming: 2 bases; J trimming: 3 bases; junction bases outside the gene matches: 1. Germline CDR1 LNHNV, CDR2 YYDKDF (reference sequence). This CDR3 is CATSRLAGKETQYL. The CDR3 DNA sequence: TGTGCCACCAGCAGACTAGCGGGAAAAGAGACCCAGTACCTC.

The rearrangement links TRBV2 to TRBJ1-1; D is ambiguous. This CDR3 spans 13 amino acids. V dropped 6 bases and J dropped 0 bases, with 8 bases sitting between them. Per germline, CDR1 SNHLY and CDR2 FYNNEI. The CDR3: CASRLPLNTEAFF. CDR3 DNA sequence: TGTGCCAGCAGACTTCCGCTGAACACTGAAGCTTTCTTT.

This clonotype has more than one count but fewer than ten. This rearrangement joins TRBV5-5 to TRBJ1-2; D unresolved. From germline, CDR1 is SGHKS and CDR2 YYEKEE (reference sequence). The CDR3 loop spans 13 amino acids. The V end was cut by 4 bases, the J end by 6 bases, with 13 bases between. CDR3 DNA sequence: TGTGCCAGCAGCCGGGTCGGTCGGGATGGCTACACCTTC. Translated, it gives CASSRVGRDGYTF. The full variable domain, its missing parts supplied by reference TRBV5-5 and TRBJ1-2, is DAGVTQSPTHLIKTRGQQVTLRCSPISGHKSVSWYQQVLGQGPQFIFQYYEKEERGRGNFPDRFSARQFPNYSSELNVNALLLGDSALYLCASSRVGRDGYTFGSGTRLTVV.

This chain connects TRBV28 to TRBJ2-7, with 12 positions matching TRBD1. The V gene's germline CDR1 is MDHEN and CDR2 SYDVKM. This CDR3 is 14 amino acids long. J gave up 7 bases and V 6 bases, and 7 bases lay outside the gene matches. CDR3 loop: CASRPGQGAREQYF. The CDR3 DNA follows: TGTGCCAGCAGACCGGGACAGGGGGCGCGGGAGCAGTACTTC.

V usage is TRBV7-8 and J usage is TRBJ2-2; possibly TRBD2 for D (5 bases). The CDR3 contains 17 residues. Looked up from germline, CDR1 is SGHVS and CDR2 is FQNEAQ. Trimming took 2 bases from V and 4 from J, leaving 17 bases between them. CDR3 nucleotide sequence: TGTGCCAGCAGCTTACGGGCCAGCCCTGGGAGCACCGGGGAGCTGTTTTTT. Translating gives CASSLRASPGSTGELFF.

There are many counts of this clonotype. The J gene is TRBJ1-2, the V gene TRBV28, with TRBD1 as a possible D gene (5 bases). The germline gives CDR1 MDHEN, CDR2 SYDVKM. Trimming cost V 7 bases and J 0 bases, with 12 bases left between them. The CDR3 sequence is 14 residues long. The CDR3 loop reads CASNNQGTNYGYTF. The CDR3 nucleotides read TGTGCCAGCAATAACCAGGGAACTAACTATGGCTACACCTTC.

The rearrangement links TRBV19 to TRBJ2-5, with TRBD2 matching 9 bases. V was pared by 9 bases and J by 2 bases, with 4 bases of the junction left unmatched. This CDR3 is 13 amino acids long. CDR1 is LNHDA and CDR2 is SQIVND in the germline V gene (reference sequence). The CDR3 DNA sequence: TGTGCCAGCAGGACTAGCGCACAAGAGACCCAGTACTTC. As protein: CASRTSAQETQYF.

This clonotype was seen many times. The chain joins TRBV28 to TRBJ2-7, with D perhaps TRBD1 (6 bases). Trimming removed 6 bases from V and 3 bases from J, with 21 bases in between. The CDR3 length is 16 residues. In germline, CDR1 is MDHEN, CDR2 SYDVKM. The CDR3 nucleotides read TGTGCCAGCAGACCTCCCGGGACAACTGCGGGCTACGAGCAGTACTTC. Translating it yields CASRPPGTTAGYEQYF.

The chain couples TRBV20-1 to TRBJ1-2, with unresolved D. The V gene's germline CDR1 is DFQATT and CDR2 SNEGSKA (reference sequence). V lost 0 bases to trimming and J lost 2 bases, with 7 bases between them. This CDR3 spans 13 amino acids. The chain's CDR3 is CSARDAGNYGYTF. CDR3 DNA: TGCAGTGCTAGAGATGCGGGCAACTATGGCTACACCTTC.

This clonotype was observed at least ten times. The CDR3 protein is CASSFGGTGATNQPQHF. The CDR3 DNA reads TGTGCCAGCAGCTTTGGAGGGACAGGGGCAACCAATCAGCCCCAGCATTTT. V is TRBV7-2 and J is TRBJ1-5; 10 bases agree with TRBD1. With 3 bases clipped from V and 3 bases from J, the junction kept 8 bases outside the gene matches. The CDR3 is made up of 17 amino acids. Per the germline V gene, CDR1 is SGHTA and CDR2 is FQGNSA.

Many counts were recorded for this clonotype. CDR3 nucleotide sequence: TGTGCCAGCGGGGTGGGGGGGGACGAGCAGTACTTC. Translated: CASGVGGDEQYF. V usage is TRBV6-1 and J usage is TRBJ2-7; 7 positions agree with TRBD2. This CDR3 is 12 amino acids long. Trimming cost V 8 bases and J 5 bases; bases outside gene matches: 6. From germline, CDR1 is MNHNS and CDR2 SASEGT.

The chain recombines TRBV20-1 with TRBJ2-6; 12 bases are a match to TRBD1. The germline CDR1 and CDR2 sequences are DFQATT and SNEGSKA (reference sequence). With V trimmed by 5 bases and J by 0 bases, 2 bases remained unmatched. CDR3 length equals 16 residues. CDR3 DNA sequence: TGCAGTGCTTCGGGACAGGGGGCCTCTGGGGCCAACGTCCTGACTTTC. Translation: CSASGQGASGANVLTF.

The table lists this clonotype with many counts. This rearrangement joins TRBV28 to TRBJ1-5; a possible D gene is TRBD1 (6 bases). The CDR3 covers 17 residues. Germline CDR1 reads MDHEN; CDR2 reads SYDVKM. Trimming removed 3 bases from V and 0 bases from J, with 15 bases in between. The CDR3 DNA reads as TGTGCCAGCAGTTTCGGAGGGGCAGGGGATAGCAATCAGCCCCAGCATTTT. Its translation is CASSFGGAGDSNQPQHF.

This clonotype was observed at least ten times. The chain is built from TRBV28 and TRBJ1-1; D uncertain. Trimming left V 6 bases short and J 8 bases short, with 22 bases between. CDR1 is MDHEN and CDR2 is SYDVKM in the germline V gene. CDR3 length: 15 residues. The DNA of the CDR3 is TGTGCCAGCAGAGTTATGGGCTCTGTCCACTGGGAAGCTTTCTTT. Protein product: CASRVMGSVHWEAFF. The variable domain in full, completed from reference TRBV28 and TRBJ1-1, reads DVKVTQSSRYLVKRTGEKVFLECVQDMDHENMFWYRQDPGLGLRLIYFSYDVKMKEKGDIPEGYSVSREKKERFSLILESASTNQTSMYLCASRVMGSVHWEAFFGQGTRLTVV.

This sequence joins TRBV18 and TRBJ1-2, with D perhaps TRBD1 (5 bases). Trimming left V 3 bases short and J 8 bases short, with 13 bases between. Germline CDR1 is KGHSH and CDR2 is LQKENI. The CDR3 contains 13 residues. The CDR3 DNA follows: TGTGCCAGCTCACCGGGGGAGCTGTTCGGCTACACCTTC. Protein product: CASSPGELFGYTF.

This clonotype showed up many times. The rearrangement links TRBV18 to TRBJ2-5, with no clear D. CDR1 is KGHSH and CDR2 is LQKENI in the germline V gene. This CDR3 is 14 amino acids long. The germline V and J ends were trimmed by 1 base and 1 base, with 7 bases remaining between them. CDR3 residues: CASSPRQAQETQYF. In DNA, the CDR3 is TGTGCCAGCTCACCACGTCAGGCCCAAGAGACCCAGTACTTC.

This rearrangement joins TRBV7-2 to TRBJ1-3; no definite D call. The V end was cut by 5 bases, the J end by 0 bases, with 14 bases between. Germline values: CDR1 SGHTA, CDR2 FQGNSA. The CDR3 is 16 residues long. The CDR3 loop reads CASSARREISGNTIYF. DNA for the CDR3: TGTGCCAGCAGCGCAAGGAGGGAGATCTCTGGAAACACCATATATTTT.

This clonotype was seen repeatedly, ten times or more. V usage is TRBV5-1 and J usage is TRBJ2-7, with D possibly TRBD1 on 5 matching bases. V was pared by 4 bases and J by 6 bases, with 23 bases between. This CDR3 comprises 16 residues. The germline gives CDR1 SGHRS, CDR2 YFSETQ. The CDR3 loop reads CASSQDFDSPTLEQYF. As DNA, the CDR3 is TGCGCCAGCAGCCAAGATTTCGACAGCCCGACGCTCGAGCAGTACTTC.

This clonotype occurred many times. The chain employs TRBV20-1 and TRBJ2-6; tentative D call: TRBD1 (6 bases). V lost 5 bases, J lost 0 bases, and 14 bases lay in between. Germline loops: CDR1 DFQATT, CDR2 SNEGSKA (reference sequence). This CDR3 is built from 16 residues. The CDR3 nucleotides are TGCAGTGCTGCCCCGGACAGCAGCTCTGGGGCCAACGTCCTGACTTTC. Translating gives CSAAPDSSSGANVLTF.

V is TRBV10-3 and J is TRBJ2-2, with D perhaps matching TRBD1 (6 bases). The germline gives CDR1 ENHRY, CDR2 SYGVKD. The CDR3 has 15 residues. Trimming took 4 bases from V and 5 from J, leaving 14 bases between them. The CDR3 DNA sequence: TGTGCCATCAGTGCCCGGGACACACAGACCGGGGAGCTGTTTTTT. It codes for CAISARDTQTGELFF.

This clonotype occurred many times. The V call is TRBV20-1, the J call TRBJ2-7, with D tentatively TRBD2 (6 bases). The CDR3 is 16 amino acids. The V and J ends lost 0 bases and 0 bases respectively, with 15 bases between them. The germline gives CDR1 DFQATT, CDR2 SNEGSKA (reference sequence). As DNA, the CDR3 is TGCAGTGCTAGAGATCCCCAACTAGCTAGCTCCTACGAGCAGTACTTC. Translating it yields CSARDPQLASSYEQYF.

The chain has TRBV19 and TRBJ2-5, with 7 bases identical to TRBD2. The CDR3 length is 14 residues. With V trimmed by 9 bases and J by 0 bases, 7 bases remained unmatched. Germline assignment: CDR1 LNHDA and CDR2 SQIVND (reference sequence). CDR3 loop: CASQSTSDQETQYF. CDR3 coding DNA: TGTGCCAGCCAGAGTACTAGCGACCAAGAGACCCAGTACTTC.

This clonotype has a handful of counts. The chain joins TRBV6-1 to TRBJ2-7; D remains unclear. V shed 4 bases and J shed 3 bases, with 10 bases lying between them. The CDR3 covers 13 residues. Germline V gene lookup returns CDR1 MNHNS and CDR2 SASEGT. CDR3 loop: CASSVRSYYEQYF. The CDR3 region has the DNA TGTGCCAGCAGTGTTAGGTCCTACTACGAGCAGTACTTC.

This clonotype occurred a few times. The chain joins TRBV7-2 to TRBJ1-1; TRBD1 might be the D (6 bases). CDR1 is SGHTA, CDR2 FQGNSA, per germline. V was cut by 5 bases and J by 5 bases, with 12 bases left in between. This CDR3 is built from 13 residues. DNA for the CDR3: TGTGCCAGCAGCAACAGGGTATGGACTGAAGCTTTCTTT. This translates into CASSNRVWTEAFF.

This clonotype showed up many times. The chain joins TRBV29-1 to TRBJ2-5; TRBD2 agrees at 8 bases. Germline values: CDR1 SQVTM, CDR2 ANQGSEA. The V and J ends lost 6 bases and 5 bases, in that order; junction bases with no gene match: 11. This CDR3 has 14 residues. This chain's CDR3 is CSVSPGLGVETQYF. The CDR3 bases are TGCAGCGTCAGTCCGGGACTAGGGGTGGAGACCCAGTACTTC.